The 5 T cell receptor beta chains reported below all come from one sample, sequenced in a study of blood T cell repertoires in COVID-19. The table came from immunoSEQ multiplex PCR; TCRdb's copy has only in-frame clones and leaves some out. The table records 240,000 or so clones, approximately 84% of them present only once. Sequenced: PBMCs or T cells enriched from blood (not recorded which). The receptors here all came from a woman between 35 and 50 years old with acute COVID-19.

The chain carries TRBV5-1 and TRBJ1-1; D is ambiguous. The CDR3 sequence is 15 residues long. CDR1 is SGHRS, CDR2 YFSETQ, per germline. V lost 0 bases and J 0 bases, leaving 9 bases between the germline ends. CDR3 loop: CASSLVRDMNTEAFF. The CDR3 DNA reads as TGCGCCAGCAGCTTGGTACGCGACATGAACACTGAAGCTTTCTTT.

This chain uses TRBV29-1 with TRBJ1-2; 8 bases map to TRBD1. The V gene's germline CDR1 is SQVTM and CDR2 ANQGSEA. CDR3 length equals 13 residues. V shed 3 bases and J 3 bases; nucleotides not matched to a gene: 3. The chain's CDR3 is CSVDLGQDYGYTF. The CDR3 region has the DNA TGCAGCGTTGACCTGGGACAGGACTATGGCTACACCTTC. The full variable domain, with the rest looked up from reference TRBV29-1 and TRBJ1-2, is SAVISQKPSRDICQRGTSLTIQCQVDSQVTMMFWYRQQPGQSLTLIATANQGSEATYESGFVIDKFPISRPNLTFSTLTVSNMSPEDSSIYLCSVDLGQDYGYTFGSGTRLTVV.

This sequence joins TRBV19 and TRBJ1-2, with D perhaps TRBD1 (6 bases). The V end lost 6 bases, the J end lost 2 bases, and 13 bases lay between the germline ends. CDR3 length equals 14 residues. Germline V gene sequence: CDR1 LNHDA, CDR2 SQIVND (reference sequence). The CDR3 loop reads CASRQGHLNYGYTF. In DNA, the CDR3 is TGTGCCAGTAGACAGGGACACCTCAACTATGGCTACACCTTC.

The chain's CDR3 is CASSPDRGFREKLFF. Written as DNA, the CDR3 is TGTGCCAGCAGCCCCGACAGGGGCTTTAGAGAAAAACTGTTTTTT. This chain joins TRBV5-5 and TRBJ1-4, with TRBD1 identical over 8 bases. From germline, CDR1 is SGHKS and CDR2 YYEKEE (reference sequence). CDR3 size: 15 residues. V was clipped by 4 bases and J by 8 bases; unmatched bases: 10.

The chain couples TRBV6-6 to TRBJ2-7; D may be TRBD1 (6 bases). V was pared by 6 bases and J by 4 bases, with 13 bases between. The V gene's germline CDR1 is MNHNY and CDR2 SVGAGI (reference sequence). This CDR3 has 13 residues. The DNA of the CDR3 is TGTGCCAGCAGCCTTGGACAGACTTACGAGCAGTACTTC. Translating it yields CASSLGQTYEQYF.